Below, 12 T cell receptor beta chains from the same sample are listed, as sequenced in a study of metastatic and nonmetastatic thyroid tumors. With MiXCR, TCRdb called clones anew from the PCR reads. This table holds about 7,000 clones, 18% found once. Each patient went into thyroid surgery without having received any treatment. Sequenced input: adjacent normal tissue. All receptors derive from a male donor with papillary thyroid cancer or a benign thyroid nodule (not recorded which). Some clones in this sample may be carry-over from other donors' samples.

V gene TRBV12-3 or TRBV12-4 combines with J gene TRBJ1-1; D perhaps matches TRBD1 (6 bases). This CDR3 spans 13 amino acids. Trimming pared 1 base from V and 5 bases from J, leaving 8 bases between. CDR3 DNA: TGTGCCAGCAGTTTAGGGGGGCTGACTGAAGCTTTCTTT. Protein: CASSLGGLTEAFF.

V is TRBV7-8 and J is TRBJ1-2, with 8 nucleotides matching TRBD1. V shed 5 bases, J shed 7 bases, and the junction held 6 bases outside the gene matches. In germline, CDR1 is SGHVS, CDR2 FQNEAQ. This CDR3 has 13 residues. The CDR3 loop is CASSGGTGGGYTF. The CDR3, as DNA: TGTGCCAGCAGCGGAGGGACAGGCGGTGGCTACACCTTC.

The CDR3 coding sequence is TGCAGTGCTAGTGGGGGCGCGCCCCAGGATCAGCCCCAGCATTTT. Translated, it gives CSASGGAPQDQPQHF. The chain couples TRBV20-1 to TRBJ1-5, with a possible D match to TRBD1 (6 bases). This CDR3 has 15 residues. Trimming removed 3 bases from V and 5 bases from J, with 17 bases in between. Germline CDR1 reads DFQATT; CDR2 reads SNEGSKA (reference sequence).

The V and J genes are TRBV6-1 and TRBJ2-1; tentatively, D is TRBD2 (6 bases). The length of the CDR3 is 14 residues. Trimming cost V 6 bases and J 8 bases, with 17 bases left between them. Germline V gene lookup returns CDR1 MNHNS and CDR2 SASEGT. The CDR3 spells CASRAGTGVDEQFF. The CDR3 region has the DNA TGTGCCAGCAGGGCCGGTACGGGGGTGGATGAGCAGTTCTTC.

Many counts were recorded for this clone. This rearrangement joins TRBV7-6 to TRBJ2-1, with 8 bases aligning to TRBD2. V was clipped by 1 base and J by 6 bases; unmatched bases: 11. The CDR3 extends over 17 amino acids. Per germline, CDR1 SGHVS and CDR2 FNYEAQ. The chain's CDR3 is CASSLVTLAEVSNEQFF. CDR3 DNA: TGTGCCAGCAGCTTAGTCACACTAGCGGAGGTGTCCAATGAGCAGTTCTTC.

By share, this clone ranks as medium-sized (0.01 to 0.1%). The rearrangement uses TRBV10-3 and TRBJ2-7; 7 bases map to TRBD1. Germline V gene sequence: CDR1 ENHRY, CDR2 SYGVKD. V lost 7 bases and J lost 4; bases outside the gene matches: 10. This CDR3 spans 14 amino acids. CDR3 in DNA: TGTGCCATCACCATGACAGGGCGAGCGTACGAGCAGTACTTC. This encodes CAITMTGRAYEQYF.

This clone appeared a few times. The chain recombines TRBV15 with TRBJ2-5; D unclear. The CDR3 length is 14 residues. The ends were cut back, 0 bases at V and 5 bases at J, with 10 bases in the middle. CDR1 and CDR2 (germline): LNHNV, YYDKDF (reference sequence). The CDR3 DNA reads TGTGCCACCAGCAGAGATCCACTCGGGGAGACCCAGTACTTC. Its protein is CATSRDPLGETQYF.

This clone was recorded a few times. The chain couples TRBV28 to TRBJ2-1; unclear D gene. CDR3 length: 12 amino acids. Germline V gives CDR1 MDHEN, CDR2 SYDVKM. Trimming took 6 bases from V and 7 from J, leaving 10 bases between them. The DNA of the CDR3 is TGTGCCAGCAGGTCCGGAAGAAATGAGCAGTTCTTC. Its protein is CASRSGRNEQFF.

This clone is medium-sized. The chain employs TRBV10-3 and TRBJ2-3; D possibly uses TRBD1 or TRBD2 (6 bases each). Germline-derived CDR1 and CDR2 are ENHRY and SYGVKD. The CDR3 runs 13 residues. V dropped 6 bases and J dropped 2 bases, with 9 bases sitting between them. CDR3 region: CAISGGLTDTQYF. The DNA for the CDR3 is TGTGCCATCAGCGGGGGCCTCACAGATACGCAGTATTTT.

This clone turned up a few times. One base away lies a much larger clone, so this may be a sequencing read error. The chain has TRBV6-1 and TRBJ2-7; D may correspond to TRBD1 or TRBD2 (5 bases each). V was pared by 6 bases and J by 2 bases, with 14 bases between. The CDR3 runs 14 residues. Germline V gene sequence: CDR1 MNHNS, CDR2 SASEGT. The DNA for the CDR3 is TGTGCCAGCAGGTGGGACCAGGACCCCTACGAGCAGTACTTC. It is translated as CASRWDQDPYEQYF.

This clone qualifies as medium-sized (0.01 to 0.1%). The chain recombines TRBV25-1 with TRBJ1-2; D unclear. The CDR3 runs to 12 residues. Germline V gene lookup returns CDR1 MGHDK and CDR2 SYGVNS. V was cut by 7 bases and J by 3 bases, with 9 bases left in between. The CDR3 spells CASKGWYYGYTF. DNA of the CDR3: TGTGCCAGCAAGGGTTGGTACTATGGCTACACCTTC.

V usage is TRBV10-3 and J usage is TRBJ2-3; D is perhaps TRBD2 (5 bases). The length of the CDR3 is 14 residues. Germline V gene sequence: CDR1 ENHRY, CDR2 SYGVKD. Trimming took off 0 bases at V and 4 bases at J, with 8 bases between the two ends. CDR3 DNA sequence: TGTGCCATCAGTGAGTCGGGAGTCCCAGATACGCAGTATTTT. Translating it yields CAISESGVPDTQYF.